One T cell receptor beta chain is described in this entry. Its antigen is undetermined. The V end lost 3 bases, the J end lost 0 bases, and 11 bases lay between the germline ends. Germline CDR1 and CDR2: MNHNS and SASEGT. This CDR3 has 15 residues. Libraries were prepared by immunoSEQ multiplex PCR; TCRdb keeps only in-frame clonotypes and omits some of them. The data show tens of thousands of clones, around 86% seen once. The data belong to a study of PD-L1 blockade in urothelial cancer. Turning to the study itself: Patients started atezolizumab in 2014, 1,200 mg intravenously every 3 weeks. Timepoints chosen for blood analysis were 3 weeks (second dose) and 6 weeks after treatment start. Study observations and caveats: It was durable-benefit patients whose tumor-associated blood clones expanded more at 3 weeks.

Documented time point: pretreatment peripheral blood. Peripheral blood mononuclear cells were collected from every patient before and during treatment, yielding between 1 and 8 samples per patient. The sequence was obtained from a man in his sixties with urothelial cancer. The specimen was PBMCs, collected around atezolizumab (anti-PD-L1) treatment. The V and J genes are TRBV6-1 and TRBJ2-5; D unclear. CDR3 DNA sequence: TGTGCCAGCAGTGAGGTACTCACGTACCAAGAGACCCAGTACTTC. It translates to CASSEVLTYQETQYF.